This T cell receptor beta chain stems from a study of CD8+ T cells in alopecia areata. General study results and limits: Among the cells sequenced in scalp samples are also the resident alphabeta T cells of normal skin.

This clone turned up a few times. Its antigen is not identified. These gene names are mouse names. The read is 4 residues too short to cover the CDR3 end, so that end is filled in from the germline J gene. cDNA reverse transcribed from extracted RNA served as the sequencing template. Data came from immunoSEQ multiplex PCR; TCRdb stores just in-frame clones and leaves some out. Sampling found around 100,000 clones, none seen once. Germline lookup yields CDR1 MNHDT and CDR2 YYDKIL. The CDR3 is 15 residues long. Losses at the gene ends were 0 bases for V and 1 base for J; bases not matched to a gene: 1. This sequence was found in a C3H/HeJ mouse with alopecia areata. The MHC haplotype of this mouse line is H2-k. The source material was lesional skin. The chain employs TRBV17 and TRBJ2-4; TRBD2 agrees at 7 bases. The CDR3 is CASSRDTGGQNTLYF. Partial CDR3 DNA: TGTGCTAGCAGTAGAGACACTGGGGGTCAAAAC.